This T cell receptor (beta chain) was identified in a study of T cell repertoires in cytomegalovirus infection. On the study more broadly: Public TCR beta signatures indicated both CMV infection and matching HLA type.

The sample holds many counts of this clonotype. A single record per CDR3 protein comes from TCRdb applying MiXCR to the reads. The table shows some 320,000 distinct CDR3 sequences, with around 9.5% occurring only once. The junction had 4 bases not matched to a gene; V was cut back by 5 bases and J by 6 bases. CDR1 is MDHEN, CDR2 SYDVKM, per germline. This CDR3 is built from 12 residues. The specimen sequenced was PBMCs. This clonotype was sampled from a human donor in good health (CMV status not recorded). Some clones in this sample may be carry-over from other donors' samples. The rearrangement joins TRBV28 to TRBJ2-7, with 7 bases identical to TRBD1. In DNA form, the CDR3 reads TGTGCCAGCAGTACGACAGGGTTCGAGCAGTACTTC. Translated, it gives CASSTTGFEQYF.